This entry lists 5 T cell receptor beta chains sequenced from one sample in a study of blood T cells in healthy people across ages. Then a second PCR, running roughly 7 to 12 cycles, was carried out with a sample-barcoded 5' primer and a J-beta primer mix. TCRdb re-derived calls from the 5' RACE reads in MiXCR, one entry per CDR3 protein. The sample holds 1,300,000 or so distinct CDR3 sequences, around 59% seen once. Sequencing used blood. Receptors were obtained from a man aged 18 to 29 in good health.

The chain has TRBV5-1 and TRBJ2-4, with D possibly TRBD2 on 6 matching bases. TRBJ2-7 matches the DNA end more closely, so the J call is doubtful. Per germline, CDR1 SGHRS and CDR2 YFSETQ. The CDR3 contains 18 residues. CDR3 sequence reads: CASSLGPRLVTGIYEQYF. The CDR3 region has the DNA TGCGCCAGCAGCTTGGGACCTAGACTAGTTACCGGGATCTACGAGCAGTACTTC.

The chain carries TRBV20-1 and TRBJ2-1; 9 bases agree with TRBD1. The junction had 6 bases not matched to a gene; V was cut back by 6 bases and J by 3 bases. CDR3 size: 14 residues. From germline, CDR1 is DFQATT and CDR2 SNEGSKA (reference sequence). The CDR3 region has the DNA TGCAGTGCCGTACCGGGACAGGGCTACAATGAGCAGTTCTTC. It yields the protein CSAVPGQGYNEQFF.

V is TRBV12-5 and J is TRBJ2-3; tentative D call: TRBD1 (5 bases). Trimming took off 7 bases at V and 0 bases at J, with 14 bases between the two ends. The CDR3 contains 15 residues. From germline, CDR1 is LGHNT and CDR2 FRNRAP. The CDR3: CASATGMPSTDTQYF. Here the CDR3 DNA reads TGTGCTAGTGCCACAGGAATGCCTAGCACAGATACGCAGTATTTT.

This chain uses TRBV27 with TRBJ1-6; TRBD1 matches at 11 bases. The junction had 10 bases not matched to a gene; V was cut back by 5 bases and J by 7 bases. The CDR3 runs to 17 residues. Germline lookup yields CDR1 MNHEY and CDR2 SMNVEV (reference sequence). CDR3 loop: CASSVLTGTGGNSPLHF. The CDR3, as DNA: TGTGCCAGCAGTGTCCTGACCGGGACAGGGGGGAATTCACCCCTCCACTTT.

The chain recombines TRBV13 with TRBJ2-3, with 7 nucleotides matching TRBD1. V trimming: 5 bases; J trimming: 2 bases; junction bases outside the gene matches: 10. The CDR3 consists of 16 residues. Germline V gives CDR1 PRHDT, CDR2 FYEKMQ (reference sequence). The CDR3 spells CASSPIKTGITDTQYF. CDR3 in DNA: TGTGCCAGCAGCCCAATAAAGACAGGGATCACAGATACGCAGTATTTT.